Each of the 32 T cell receptor beta chains below was sequenced from the same sample in a study of blood T cell repertoires in COVID-19. Profiling relied on immunoSEQ multiplex PCR, and the TCRdb table lists in-frame clones only, not all of them. The table shows about 100,000 clones, with about 89% occurring only once. Sequenced material: peripheral blood. The origin of the receptors is a man aged 50 to 60 with active COVID-19.

This chain connects TRBV3-1 (or the pseudogene TRBV3-2) to TRBJ2-2, with 8 bases matching TRBD2. Trimming took 1 base from V and 5 from J; bases not matched to a gene: 6. Germline-derived CDR1 and CDR2 are LGHDT and YNNKEL (reference sequence). CDR3 length: 16 residues. The CDR3 reads CASSQGLTSDTGELFF. CDR3 coding DNA: TGTGCCAGCAGCCAAGGTTTGACTAGCGATACCGGGGAGCTGTTTTTT.

The chain has TRBV7-9 and TRBJ1-2, with D unclear. The CDR3 contains 15 residues. Trimming left V 5 bases short and J 4 bases short, with 17 bases between. The germline CDR1 and CDR2 sequences are SEHNR and FQNEAQ (reference sequence). The CDR3 sequence is CASSPPTHEAYGYTF. In DNA form, the CDR3 reads TGTGCCAGCAGCCCCCCGACGCACGAGGCCTATGGCTACACCTTC.

In DNA, the CDR3 is TGTGCCAGCAGTGAGAGGGACAGTCATCAGCCCCAGCATTTT. Translating gives CASSERDSHQPQHF. This chain links TRBV25-1 with TRBJ1-5; TRBD1 agrees at 7 bases. This CDR3 contains 14 residues. The germline V gene has CDR1 MGHDK and CDR2 SYGVNS. V gave up 3 bases and J gave up 5 bases; unmatched junction bases: 4.

This sequence joins TRBV9 and TRBJ1-5; no firm D call. Germline CDR1 reads SGDLS; CDR2 reads YYNGEE. CDR3 length equals 15 residues. Trimming removed 0 bases at V and 5 bases at J, with 12 bases between. The CDR3 sequence is CASSVESGLDQPQHF. The DNA of the CDR3 is TGTGCCAGCAGCGTAGAATCGGGGTTGGATCAGCCCCAGCATTTT.

The V and J genes are TRBV2 and TRBJ1-1; possibly TRBD1 for D (5 bases). CDR1 is SNHLY and CDR2 is FYNNEI in the germline V gene. Trimming cost V 6 bases and J 4 bases, with 9 bases left between them. The length of the CDR3 is 12 residues. The CDR3 DNA sequence: TGTGCCAGCAGGGGGGAGGGCACTGAAGCTTTCTTT. Its translation is CASRGEGTEAFF.

The V and J genes are TRBV25-1 and TRBJ2-7; D is perhaps TRBD1 (5 bases). V was pared by 6 bases and J by 1 base, with 16 bases between. The length of the CDR3 is 15 residues. Germline V gene data show CDR1 as MGHDK and CDR2 as SYGVNS. This chain's CDR3 is CASSGTGIRSYEQYF. The CDR3 DNA is TGTGCCAGCAGCGGCACAGGAATTCGGTCCTACGAGCAGTACTTC.

This clone was seen more than once but under ten times. The rearrangement joins TRBV7-2 to TRBJ2-3; D gene unclear. The germline V gene has CDR1 SGHTA and CDR2 FQGNSA. Trimming left V 1 base short and J 0 bases short, with 5 bases between. The CDR3 has 14 amino acids. The chain's CDR3 is CASSLGASTDTQYF. The CDR3 DNA reads TGTGCCAGCAGCTTAGGGGCTAGCACAGATACGCAGTATTTT.

The chain is built from TRBV12-3 or TRBV12-4 and TRBJ2-1, with D perhaps matching TRBD2 (7 bases). The CDR3 extends over 13 amino acids. Trimming removed 1 base from V and 9 bases from J, with 10 bases in between. The CDR3 coding sequence is TGTGCCAGCAGTTTAGGCGGGGGCGTTGAGCAGTTCTTC. Translating it yields CASSLGGGVEQFF.

This clone appeared a single time. This chain joins TRBV13 and TRBJ2-1; D not resolved. Per germline, CDR1 PRHDT and CDR2 FYEKMQ (reference sequence). CDR3 length equals 15 residues. V was trimmed by 1 base and J by 0 bases, leaving 7 bases between them. CDR3 coding DNA: TGTGCCAGCAGCTTAGAGCCCCGCTCCTACAATGAGCAGTTCTTC. Protein: CASSLEPRSYNEQFF.

J is TRBJ2-5 and V is TRBV5-5; D is undetermined. The CDR3 sequence is 16 residues long. The germline V and J ends were trimmed by 4 bases and 5 bases, with 21 bases remaining between them. From germline, CDR1 is SGHKS and CDR2 YYEKEE (reference sequence). DNA for the CDR3: TGTGCCAGCAGCCCCACCTCAGGCAGCTCCTCGGAGACCCAGTACTTC. It encodes CASSPTSGSSSETQYF.

CDR3 DNA sequence: TGTGCCAGCAGCGTAACAGGGAATGGTTCACCCCTCCACTTT. Encoded protein: CASSVTGNGSPLHF. The chain joins TRBV7-2 to TRBJ1-6, with TRBD1 as a possible D gene (6 bases). Germline-derived CDR1 and CDR2 are SGHTA and FQGNSA. The CDR3 consists of 14 residues. Trimming took 5 bases from V and 9 from J, leaving 14 bases between them.

The chain is built from TRBV5-4 and TRBJ2-2; D unclear. CDR3 length equals 15 residues. Germline-derived CDR1 and CDR2 are SGHNT and YYREEE (reference sequence). V was cut by 0 bases and J by 0 bases, with 6 bases left in between. The CDR3 spells CASSLEGANTGELFF. CDR3 nucleotide sequence: TGTGCCAGCAGCTTGGAAGGAGCGAACACCGGGGAGCTGTTTTTT.

The gene calls are TRBV11-2 and TRBJ2-1, with D tentatively TRBD1 (5 bases). CDR1 is SGHAT and CDR2 is FQNNGV in the germline V gene. This CDR3 has 13 residues. Trimming cost V 1 base and J 7 bases, with 8 bases left between them. CDR3: CASSLAQGNEQFF. DNA of the CDR3: TGTGCCAGCAGCTTAGCCCAGGGAAATGAGCAGTTCTTC. The complete variable domain, with remaining parts taken from reference TRBV11-2 and TRBJ2-1, reads EAGVAQSPRYKIIEKRQSVAFWCNPISGHATLYWYQQILGQGPKLLIQFQNNGVVDDSQLPKDRFSAERLKGVDSTLKIQPAKLEDSAVYLCASSLAQGNEQFFGPGTRLTVL.

This chain links TRBV7-9 with TRBJ2-5; 7 nucleotides agree with TRBD2. This CDR3 has 14 residues. Germline-derived CDR1 and CDR2 are SEHNR and FQNEAQ (reference sequence). As DNA, the CDR3 is TGTGCTACCTCGGGGGGATGGGCTTCCGAGACCCAGTACTTC. Its translation is CATSGGWASETQYF.

The genes are TRBV5-1 and TRBJ2-1, with 7 bases fitting TRBD1. This CDR3 comprises 15 residues. Germline V gene lookup returns CDR1 SGHRS and CDR2 YFSETQ. Losses at the gene ends were 4 bases for V and 4 bases for J; bases not matched to a gene: 8. The CDR3 region is CASSPRDSVYNEQFF. In DNA, the CDR3 is TGCGCCAGCAGCCCTCGGGACAGTGTATACAATGAGCAGTTCTTC.

This chain uses TRBV2 with TRBJ2-3, with D possibly being TRBD2 (7 bases). Deletions cut 9 bases from V and 1 base from J, with 17 bases between. This CDR3 spans 15 amino acids. The germline V gene has CDR1 SNHLY and CDR2 FYNNEI. Here the CDR3 DNA reads TGTGCCAGACGAAATCTAGGGGGGGGCACAGATACGCAGTATTTT. This gives the protein CARRNLGGGTDTQYF.

The rearrangement links TRBV9 to TRBJ1-3; 10 bases match TRBD1. Germline CDR1 reads SGDLS; CDR2 reads YYNGEE. The CDR3 has 17 amino acids. Trimming removed 0 bases from V and 2 bases from J; junction bases left unmatched: 5. Here the CDR3 DNA reads TGTGCCAGCAGCGTAGCTACAGGGACAGGGGCTGGAAACACCATATATTTT. Protein product: CASSVATGTGAGNTIYF.

By its share, this clone is medium-sized. The chain joins TRBV4-1 to TRBJ2-1; TRBD2 matches at 11 bases. Germline V CDR1 and CDR2: MGHRA, YSYEKL. V lost 0 bases, J lost 4 bases, and 8 bases stayed unmatched. The CDR3 is 18 amino acids. CDR3 nucleotides: TGCGCCAGCAGCCAAGATCCCCTAGCGGGGGGACTATACAATGAGCAGTTCTTC. Its protein product is CASSQDPLAGGLYNEQFF.

This sequence joins TRBV28 and TRBJ2-5; D is perhaps TRBD2 (6 bases). CDR1 and CDR2 from the germline V gene are MDHEN and SYDVKM. V was shortened by 7 bases and J by 5 bases, with 17 bases between the two germline ends. The CDR3 totals 14 residues. This CDR3 is CASTPGTALETQYF. CDR3 bases: TGTGCCAGCACCCCAGGGACTGCCCTTGAGACCCAGTACTTC.

This sequence joins TRBV19 and TRBJ1-6; no clear D. Trimming took off 5 bases at V and 10 bases at J, with 12 bases between the two ends. This CDR3 has 13 residues. Per germline, CDR1 LNHDA and CDR2 SQIVND (reference sequence). The CDR3 nucleotides read TGTGCCAGTAGTCCACAACCGGGGTCACCCCTCCACTTT. Translation: CASSPQPGSPLHF.

This clone was seen just once. The CDR3 here is CAWSRGGFLNEQFF. The CDR3, as DNA: TGTGCCTGGAGTAGGGGGGGCTTTTTGAATGAGCAGTTCTTC. V and J are TRBV30 and TRBJ2-1; tentative D call: TRBD2 (7 bases). The CDR3 sequence is 14 residues long. From germline, CDR1 is GTSNPN and CDR2 SVGIG (reference sequence). V shed 2 bases and J shed 7 bases, with 15 bases lying between them.

The rearrangement links TRBV6-5 to TRBJ1-2, with TRBD1 matching 8 bases. The ends lost 0 bases at V and 8 bases at J; junction bases unmatched: 8. Germline V gene lookup returns CDR1 MNHEY and CDR2 SVGAGI. The CDR3 loop spans 15 amino acids. The CDR3 loop is CASSYSGSRGRGYTF. The CDR3 region has the DNA TGTGCCAGCAGTTACTCAGGGTCCAGGGGGCGAGGCTACACCTTC.

The genes are TRBV4-2 and TRBJ2-5; D remains unclear. Germline V CDR1 and CDR2: LGHNA, YNFKEQ. The CDR3 covers 12 residues. Trimming cost V 0 bases and J 7 bases, with 6 bases left between them. This CDR3 reads CASSQDYGTQYF. CDR3 DNA sequence: TGTGCCAGCAGCCAAGATTACGGGACCCAGTACTTC.

This rearrangement joins TRBV7-9 to TRBJ2-2; 14 bases are shared with TRBD2. Germline V CDR1 and CDR2: SEHNR, FQNEAQ (reference sequence). Trimming at V came to 4 bases and at J to 0 bases, leaving 7 bases not matched to a gene. The CDR3 has 19 amino acids. The CDR3 nucleotides are TGTGCCAGCAGCTCTCCGCGACTAGCGGGGGGGGCGAACACCGGGGAGCTGTTTTTT. This encodes CASSSPRLAGGANTGELFF.

The gene calls are TRBV24-1 and TRBJ2-2; 7 bases line up with TRBD2. CDR1 KGHDR and CDR2 SFDVKD come from the germline V gene. There are 15 residues in the CDR3. The V segment lost 7 bases and the J segment 0 bases; nucleotides outside the gene matches: 4. The CDR3 region has the DNA TGTGCCACCAGCGCGACTAGCCCGAACACCGGGGAGCTGTTTTTT. Its protein product is CATSATSPNTGELFF.

This clone was detected a few times. The chain carries TRBV19 and TRBJ2-1, with D maybe TRBD2 (5 bases). Germline V gene data show CDR1 as LNHDA and CDR2 as SQIVND (reference sequence). Trimming cost V 4 bases and J 5 bases, with 9 bases left between them. This CDR3 spans 13 amino acids. The CDR3 here is CASSTTRNNEQFF. The CDR3 DNA is TGTGCCAGTAGTACCACTAGGAACAATGAGCAGTTCTTC.

This sequence joins TRBV7-2 and TRBJ1-3; 9 nucleotides align to TRBD1. The CDR3 covers 16 residues. V shed 6 bases, J shed 4 bases, and the junction held 10 bases outside the gene matches. Germline V lookup: CDR1 SGHTA, CDR2 FQGNSA. The CDR3 region has the DNA TGTGCCAGCAGTCTTTTAGCGGGACAGGGAGGAAACACCATATATTTT. It translates to CASSLLAGQGGNTIYF.

The J gene is TRBJ2-1, the V gene TRBV9, with 9 bases identical to TRBD2. CDR1 and CDR2 from the germline V gene are SGDLS and YYNGEE. This CDR3 has 17 amino acids. With V trimmed by 1 base and J by 7 bases, 12 bases remained unmatched. The CDR3 region has the DNA TGTGCCAGCAGCGTAACCCCTAGCGGGATTGGGGGGAATGAGCAGTTCTTC. Its translation: CASSVTPSGIGGNEQFF.

V usage is TRBV3-1 (or the pseudogene TRBV3-2) and J usage is TRBJ2-1; a possible D gene is TRBD2 (7 bases). The CDR3 has 13 amino acids. V lost 4 bases and J 9 bases, leaving 13 bases between the germline ends. The V gene's germline CDR1 is LGHDT and CDR2 YNNKEL (reference sequence). As DNA, the CDR3 is TGTGCCAGCAGCCCAAGGGGGGGTGCTGAGCAGTTCTTC. This encodes CASSPRGGAEQFF.

V and J are TRBV28 and TRBJ2-1; a possible D gene is TRBD2 (5 bases). V lost 1 base, J lost 7 bases, and 11 bases lay in between. Germline V CDR1 and CDR2: MDHEN, SYDVKM. The CDR3 runs to 14 residues. In DNA, the CDR3 is TGTGCCAGCAGTTTATTTGGCGGGCGGAATGAGCAGTTCTTC. It is translated as CASSLFGGRNEQFF.

The rearrangement joins TRBV9 to TRBJ2-2, with TRBD2 matching 11 bases. The CDR3 has 15 residues. V was clipped by 0 bases and J by 5 bases; unmatched bases: 0. Germline V gene data show CDR1 as SGDLS and CDR2 as YYNGEE. The DNA for the CDR3 is TGTGCCAGCAGCGTAGGACTAGCGGGAACCGGGGAGCTGTTTTTT. As protein: CASSVGLAGTGELFF.

The J gene is TRBJ1-2, the V gene TRBV19, with D possibly TRBD1 on 5 matching bases. CDR1 and CDR2 from the germline V gene are LNHDA and SQIVND (reference sequence). CDR3 size: 13 residues. Trimming stripped 3 bases from V and 3 bases from J, with 8 bases between. The CDR3 DNA is TGTGCCAGTAGTATTTCGGGGGACTATGGCTACACCTTC. It encodes CASSISGDYGYTF.